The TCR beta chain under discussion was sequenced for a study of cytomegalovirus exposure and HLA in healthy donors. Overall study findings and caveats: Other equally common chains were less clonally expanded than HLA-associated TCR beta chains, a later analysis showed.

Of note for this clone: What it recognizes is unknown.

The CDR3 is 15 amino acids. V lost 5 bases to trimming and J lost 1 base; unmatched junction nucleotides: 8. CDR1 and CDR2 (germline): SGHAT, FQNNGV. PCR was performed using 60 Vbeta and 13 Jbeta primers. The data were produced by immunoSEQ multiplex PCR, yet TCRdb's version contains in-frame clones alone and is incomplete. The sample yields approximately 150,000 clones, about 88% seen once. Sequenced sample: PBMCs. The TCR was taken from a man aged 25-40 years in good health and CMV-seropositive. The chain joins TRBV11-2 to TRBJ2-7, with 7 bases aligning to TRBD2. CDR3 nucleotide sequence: TGTGCCAGCAGCCCTGGACTAGTGGGGTCCTACGAGCAGTACGTC. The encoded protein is CASSPGLVGSYEQYV.